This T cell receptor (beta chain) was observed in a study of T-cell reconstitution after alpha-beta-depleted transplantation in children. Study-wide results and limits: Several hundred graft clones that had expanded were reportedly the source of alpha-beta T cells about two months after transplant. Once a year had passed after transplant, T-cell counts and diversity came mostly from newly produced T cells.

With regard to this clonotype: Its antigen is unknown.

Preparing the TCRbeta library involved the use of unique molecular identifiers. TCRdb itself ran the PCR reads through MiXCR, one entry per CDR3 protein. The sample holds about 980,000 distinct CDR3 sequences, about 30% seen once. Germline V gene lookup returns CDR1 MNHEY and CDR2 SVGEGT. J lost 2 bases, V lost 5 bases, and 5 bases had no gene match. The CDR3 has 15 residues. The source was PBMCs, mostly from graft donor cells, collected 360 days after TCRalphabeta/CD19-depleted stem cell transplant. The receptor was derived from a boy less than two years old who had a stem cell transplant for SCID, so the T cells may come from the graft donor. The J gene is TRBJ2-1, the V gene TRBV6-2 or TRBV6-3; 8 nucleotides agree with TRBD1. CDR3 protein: CASSRTGITYNEQFF. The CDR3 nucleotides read TGTGCCAGCAGTAGGACAGGGATCACCTACAATGAGCAGTTCTTC.